The 32 T cell receptor beta chains below come from one sample, sequenced in a study of glioma-infiltrating T cells. TCR alpha and beta CDR3 regions were amplified from RNA using iRepertoire nested multiplex PCR. TCRdb re-called the multiplex PCR reads with MiXCR, one entry per CDR3 protein. The sample carries 9,500 to 12,000 distinct CDR3 sequences, approximately 57% recorded once. The sample was glioma tissue, nonneoplastic brain tissue, or PBMCs (not recorded which). These TCRs come from a human donor with low-grade glioma or glioblastoma, undergoing nonglioma brain surgery, or in good health (not recorded which).

By sample fraction, this clonotype is medium-sized. V and J are TRBV4-3 and TRBJ1-4; unclear D gene. This CDR3 has 16 amino acids. V was shortened by 4 bases and J by 3 bases, with 15 bases between the two germline ends. Germline loops: CDR1 LGHNA, CDR2 YSLEER. The CDR3 spells CASSLSAESANEKLFF. The DNA of the CDR3 is TGCGCCAGCAGCCTCTCGGCTGAAAGCGCTAATGAAAAACTGTTTTTT.

Many counts were recorded for this clonotype. The gene calls are TRBV7-3 and TRBJ2-3, with 11 bases aligning to TRBD2. V shed 5 bases and J 6 bases; nucleotides not matched to a gene: 7. The germline V gene encodes CDR1 SGHTA and CDR2 FQGTGA. The CDR3 totals 15 residues. The CDR3 region is CASSPGLAAMDTQYF. The DNA of the CDR3 is TGTGCCAGCAGCCCGGGACTAGCGGCGATGGATACGCAGTATTTT.

For this clonotype: At one of its ends the junction is not consistent with the germline gene, which may arise from a read error. For the CDR3, the DNA is TGTGCCATCAGTTTATCCGTTTATACCGGGGGCTTGAATGAGCAGTTCTTC. This encodes CAISLSVYTGGLNEQFF. V is TRBV27 and J is TRBJ2-1, with D possibly called TRBD1 or TRBD2 (6 bases each). The CDR3 loop spans 17 amino acids. CDR1 and CDR2 (germline): MNHEY, SMNVEV (reference sequence).

This clonotype was seen ten or more times. A read error is possible here, since a much larger clone lies one base away. V usage is TRBV20-1 and J usage is TRBJ2-1; D remains unclear. CDR3 size: 11 residues. Germline-derived CDR1 and CDR2 are DFQATT and SNEGSKA (reference sequence). The CDR3 DNA reads as TGCAGTGCTAACTCCTACAATGGGCAGTTCTTC. This translates into CSANSYNGQFF.

The chain is built from TRBV20-1 and TRBJ1-2; TRBD1 matches 8 bases. Germline loops: CDR1 DFQATT, CDR2 SNEGSKA (reference sequence). V trimming: 5 bases; J trimming: 7 bases; junction bases outside the gene matches: 12. CDR3 size: 14 residues. CDR3 region: CSAWDRRLYRGYTF. CDR3 coding DNA: TGCAGTGCTTGGGACAGGCGGCTGTATCGTGGCTACACCTTC.

Ten or more counts support this clonotype. The rearrangement uses TRBV30 and TRBJ1-1; 9 nucleotides match TRBD1. With V trimmed by 4 bases and J by 1 base, 10 bases remained unmatched. CDR3 size: 16 residues. Germline V CDR1 and CDR2: GTSNPN, SVGIG (reference sequence). CDR3 nucleotides: TGTGCCTGGAATAGGGACAGGGAAAGGGGGAACACTGAAGCTTTCTTT. Translating it yields CAWNRDRERGNTEAFF.

As for this clonotype: Because the CDR3 is missing its conserved closing phenylalanine or tryptophan, this is likely a read error. No DNA is shown, since the ends of the CDR3 on it are uncertain; the CDR3 is the one TCRdb lists. The chain is built from TRBV4-1 and TRBJ1-1. Germline V gives CDR1 MGHRA, CDR2 YSYEKL. The CDR3 sequence runs 14 residues, both termini included. The CDR3 loop is CASSSPRGNTEASS.

As to this clonotype: The junction shows a germline mismatch at one end, possibly a read error. This chain links TRBV28 with TRBJ2-5; D uncertain. The germline gives CDR1 MDHEN, CDR2 SYDVKM. The CDR3 spans 13 residues. In DNA form, the CDR3 reads TGTGCCAGAAGTTCCCAAGCGCAAGAGACCAAGTACTTC. It yields the protein CARSSQAQETKYF.

Relative to its sample, this clonotype is medium-sized. The J gene is TRBJ2-1, the V gene TRBV4-1; 9 bases align to TRBD1. This CDR3 is 15 amino acids long. CDR1 is MGHRA, CDR2 YSYEKL, per germline. V was pared by 4 bases and J by 3 bases, with 4 bases of the junction left unmatched. For the CDR3, the DNA is TGCGCCAGCAGCCTACCGGGACAGGGCTACAATGAGCAGTTCTTC. This codes for CASSLPGQGYNEQFF.

This clonotype was detected a few times. A single base separates this from a much larger clone, so it may be a read error. This rearrangement joins TRBV7-2 to TRBJ2-5; 8 bases align to TRBD2. CDR3 length: 16 amino acids. Germline CDR1 reads SGHTA; CDR2 reads FQGNSA. The CDR3 reads CAGSSPGGAGEETQYF. CDR3 coding DNA: TGTGCCGGCAGCTCACCCGGGGGAGCGGGAGAAGAGACCCAGTACTTC.

This clonotype is medium-sized by share. This chain connects TRBV7-2 to TRBJ1-4; the D is unclear. Germline V gene lookup returns CDR1 SGHTA and CDR2 FQGNSA. V lost 4 bases and J lost 7, with 13 bases in between. There are 14 residues in the CDR3. The CDR3 is CASSSGTSGEKLFF. The CDR3, as DNA: TGTGCCAGCAGCTCTGGAACGAGTGGTGAAAAACTGTTTTTT.

Sample share makes this clonotype medium-sized. This chain joins TRBV19 and TRBJ1-6; D gene uncertain. In germline, CDR1 is LNHDA, CDR2 SQIVND (reference sequence). V dropped 8 bases and J dropped 7 bases, with 12 bases sitting between them. CDR3 length: 13 residues. In DNA form, the CDR3 reads TGTGCCAGTGAACAGCCGATGAATTCACCCCTCCACTTT. Translation: CASEQPMNSPLHF.

In its sample, this clonotype ranks as medium-sized. Here the CDR3 DNA reads TGTGCCAGCAGCTTAGAGGTCGGCTCCTACAATGAGCAGTTCTTC. It encodes CASSLEVGSYNEQFF. The gene calls are TRBV7-6 and TRBJ2-1; no definite D call. V was shortened by 1 base and J by 0 bases, with 7 bases between the two germline ends. Germline V gene data show CDR1 as SGHVS and CDR2 as FNYEAQ. The CDR3 runs to 15 residues.

This clonotype has at least ten counts. A read error may be the cause here, since a much bigger clone is one base away. CDR3 region: CASSDQQGGNQPQHF. The DNA for the CDR3 is TGTGCCAGTAGTGACCAACAGGGTGGGAATCAGCCCCAGCATTTT. V usage is TRBV19 and J usage is TRBJ1-5; D possibly corresponds to TRBD1 (6 bases). Trimming left V 5 bases short and J 4 bases short, with 15 bases between. The CDR3 length is 15 residues. Germline V gene data show CDR1 as LNHDA and CDR2 as SQIVND (reference sequence).

At least ten counts were recorded for this clonotype. This sequence joins TRBV7-2 and TRBJ2-3; D possibly corresponds to TRBD1 (6 bases). The ends were cut back, 1 base at V and 2 bases at J, with 13 bases in the middle. Per the germline V gene, CDR1 is SGHTA and CDR2 is FQGNSA. The CDR3 is 16 residues long. The CDR3 here is CASSLGGPRHTDTQYF. As DNA, the CDR3 is TGTGCCAGCAGCTTAGGGGGGCCCCGTCACACAGATACGCAGTATTTT.

This clonotype is large (0.1 to 1%). The rearrangement uses TRBV6-1 and TRBJ2-1; 7 bases map to TRBD1. The trim removed 5 bases at V and 8 bases at J, leaving 12 bases unmatched. The germline V gene encodes CDR1 MNHNS and CDR2 SASEGT. The CDR3 extends over 15 amino acids. CDR3 protein: CASSTGVGSADEQFF. As DNA, the CDR3 is TGTGCCAGCAGTACAGGGGTAGGTAGTGCGGATGAGCAGTTCTTC.

Details on this clonotype: An end of the junction differs from the germline gene, which may be a read error. J is TRBJ1-2 and V is TRBV20-1; TRBD1 is a possible D gene (5 bases). There are 13 residues in the CDR3. Looked up from germline, CDR1 is DFQATT and CDR2 is SNEGSKA (reference sequence). The CDR3 DNA reads as TGCAGTGCTAACGAGGGGCAGTCTTATGGCTACGCGTTC. Residues: CSANEGQSYGYAF.

Notes on this clonotype: An end of the junction does not agree with germline; a read error may underlie this. This chain joins TRBV3-1 and TRBJ1-1; perhaps TRBD1 as D (5 bases). Germline V gene lookup returns CDR1 LGHDT and CDR2 YNNKEL (reference sequence). This CDR3 has 16 amino acids. CDR3 residues: CASIQVRGQRNTEAFF. CDR3 nucleotides: TGTGCCAGCATCCAAGTTAGAGGACAAAGGAACACTGAAGCCTTCTTT.

By frequency in the sample, this clonotype is medium-sized. The chain has TRBV14 and TRBJ2-7; TRBD1 aligns across 7 bases. With V trimmed by 0 bases and J by 3 bases, 8 bases remained unmatched. The germline V gene encodes CDR1 SGHDN and CDR2 FVKESK. There are 16 residues in the CDR3. The CDR3 bases are TGTGCCAGCAGCCAAGATTGGGGGACAGCGCACTACGAGCAGTACTTC. It is translated as CASSQDWGTAHYEQYF.

At least ten counts were recorded for this clonotype. A much larger clone sits a single nucleotide away, making a read error possible. V gene TRBV6-1 combines with J gene TRBJ2-7, with D tentatively TRBD2 (5 bases). Trimming took 6 bases from V and 0 from J, leaving 18 bases between them. CDR1 and CDR2 from the germline V gene are MNHNS and SASEGT. The CDR3 totals 16 residues. CDR3 amino acids: CASSHGVRHSSYEQYF. The CDR3 DNA follows: TGTGCCAGCAGCCACGGGGTTCGACACAGCTCCTACGAGCAGTACTTC.

Turning to this clonotype: One end of the junction fails to match germline, which may point to a read error. V gene TRBV7-9 combines with J gene TRBJ1-5; D is possibly TRBD1 (6 bases). In germline, CDR1 is SEHNR, CDR2 FQNEAQ (reference sequence). The CDR3 sequence is 14 residues long. CDR3 region: CAISLGGANQPQHF. CDR3 coding DNA: TGTGCCATCAGCTTAGGGGGTGCCAATCAGCCCCAGCATTTT.

This chain joins TRBV20-1 and TRBJ1-1, with D possibly being TRBD1 (6 bases). Per the germline V gene, CDR1 is DFQATT and CDR2 is SNEGSKA (reference sequence). V lost 3 bases to trimming and J lost 5 bases, with 16 bases between them. This CDR3 has 14 residues. The CDR3 DNA reads TGCAGTGCTAGTCCTACAGGGAGTGTGACTGAAGCTTTCTTT. Encoded protein: CSASPTGSVTEAFF.

Regarding this clonotype: This may come from a read error, since a much larger clone is one base off. J is TRBJ1-4 and V is TRBV2; D not certain. V lost 7 bases and J lost 8, with 8 bases in between. Germline values: CDR1 SNHLY, CDR2 FYNNEI. The CDR3 has 11 amino acids. The CDR3 is CASNGKEKLFF. The DNA of the CDR3 is TGTGCCAGCAATGGTAAAGAAAAACTGTTTTTT.

This clonotype was recorded once. The V gene is TRBV7-3, the J gene TRBJ2-2; D remains unclear. The ends were cut back, 8 bases at V and 2 bases at J, with 12 bases in the middle. The CDR3 has 14 residues. The germline V gene has CDR1 SGHTA and CDR2 FQGTGA. The chain's CDR3 is CASGHAANTGELFF. The CDR3 coding sequence is TGTGCCAGCGGCCACGCGGCAAACACCGGGGAGCTGTTTTTT. Drawing the rest from reference TRBV7-3 and TRBJ2-2, the complete variable domain is GAGVSQTPSNKVTEKGKYVELRCDPISGHTALYWYRQSLGQGPEFLIYFQGTGAADDSGLPNDRFFAVRPEGSVSTLKIQRTERGDSAVYLCASGHAANTGELFFGEGSRLTVL.

The chain uses TRBV2 and TRBJ1-1; 7 bases line up with TRBD1. The trim removed 7 bases at V and 7 bases at J, leaving 12 bases unmatched. CDR3 size: 14 residues. Per germline, CDR1 SNHLY and CDR2 FYNNEI. The CDR3 DNA follows: TGTGCCAGCATCGCCGACAGGGCTTCCAATGAAGCTTTCTTT. Amino acid sequence: CASIADRASNEAFF. Together with reference TRBV2 and TRBJ1-1, the CDR3 gives the full variable domain: EPEVTQTPSHQVTQMGQEVILRCVPISNHLYFYWYRQILGQKVEFLVSFYNNEISEKSEIFDDQFSVERPDGSNFTLKIRSTKLEDSAMYFCASIADRASNEAFFGQGTRLTVV.

With regard to this clonotype: An end of the junction differs from the germline gene, which may be a read error. This chain joins TRBV11-2 and TRBJ2-7, with D maybe TRBD1 (6 bases). CDR1 and CDR2 (germline): SGHAT, FQNNGV. The CDR3 consists of 13 residues. The DNA of the CDR3 is TGTGCCAGCACCTTAGACAGGCGTCGGGACCAGTACTTC. Amino acid sequence: CASTLDRRRDQYF.

In the case of this clonotype: A much larger clone lies a single base off, so this may be a read error. The chain is built from TRBV4-3 and TRBJ1-2; D is possibly TRBD1 (5 bases). Germline CDR1 reads LGHNA; CDR2 reads YSLEER. The CDR3 length is 17 residues. This CDR3 is CASSKEEVTVEKYGYTF. For the CDR3, the DNA is TGCGCCAGCAGCAAAGAGGAGGTGACAGTAGAAAAATATGGCTACACCTTC.

On this clonotype: The junction shows a germline mismatch at one end, possibly a read error. V is TRBV6-1 and J is TRBJ1-2, with unresolved D. The CDR3 has 13 residues. The germline CDR1 and CDR2 sequences are MNHNS and SASEGT. The CDR3, as DNA: TGTGCCATCGGTGAAAGTCAACGCTCTGGCTGCACCTTC. Residues: CAIGESQRSGCTF.

This clonotype was observed at least ten times. The gene calls are TRBV12-3 or TRBV12-4 and TRBJ1-3, with D unclear. V was clipped by 2 bases and J by 8 bases, with 10 bases between them. The CDR3 length is 13 residues. The CDR3 DNA reads TGTGCCAGCAGTTTATTGAGTCAGGACACCATATATTTT. It specifies CASSLLSQDTIYF.

This clonotype is medium-sized by share. This rearrangement joins TRBV5-1 to TRBJ1-1; 7 bases fit TRBD1. Per germline, CDR1 SGHRS and CDR2 YFSETQ. The J segment lost 1 base and the V segment lost 0 bases, leaving 3 bases of the junction unmatched. CDR3 length equals 15 residues. CDR3 DNA: TGCGCCAGCAGCTTGGTCGGGACAGAGAACACTGAAGCTTTCTTT. Its translation: CASSLVGTENTEAFF. The full variable domain, in which reference TRBV5-1 and TRBJ1-1 provide the parts outside the CDR3, is KAGVTQTPRYLIKTRGQQVTLSCSPISGHRSVSWYQQTPGQGLQFLFEYFSETQRNKGNFPGRFSGRQFSNSRSEMNVSTLELGDSALYLCASSLVGTENTEAFFGQGTRLTVV.

This clonotype showed up many times. This could be a read error, since a much larger clone is one nucleotide away. The CDR3 ends on some other residue instead of the conserved phenylalanine or tryptophan, so this is likely a read error. The chain couples TRBV14 to TRBJ2-1, with D unclear. V was clipped by 0 bases and J by 12 bases, with 12 bases between them. Looked up from germline, CDR1 is SGHDN and CDR2 is FVKESK. The CDR3 has 13 residues. As DNA, the CDR3 is TGTGCCAGCAGCCAAGACCTACGAGTTCCGCAGTTCCTC. Protein: CASSQDLRVPQFL.

This chain uses TRBV28 with TRBJ1-2, with 10 bases lining up with TRBD1. V lost 5 bases and J lost 5; bases outside the gene matches: 5. The CDR3 is made up of 14 amino acids. Germline V gene data show CDR1 as MDHEN and CDR2 as SYDVKM. CDR3 in DNA: TGTGCCAGCAGTCCGACAGGGGGCGCATATGGCTACACCTTC. It codes for CASSPTGGAYGYTF.